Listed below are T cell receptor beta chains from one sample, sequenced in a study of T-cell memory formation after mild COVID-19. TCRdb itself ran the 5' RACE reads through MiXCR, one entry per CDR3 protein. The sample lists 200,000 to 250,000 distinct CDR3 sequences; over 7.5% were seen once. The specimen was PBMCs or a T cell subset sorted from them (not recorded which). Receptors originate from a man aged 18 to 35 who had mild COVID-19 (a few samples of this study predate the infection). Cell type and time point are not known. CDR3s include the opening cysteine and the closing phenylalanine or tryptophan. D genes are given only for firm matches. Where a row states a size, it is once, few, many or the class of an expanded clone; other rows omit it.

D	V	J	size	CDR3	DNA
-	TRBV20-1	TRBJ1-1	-	CSASKDTNTEAFF	TGCAGTGCCTCAAAGGACACGAACACTGAAGCTTTCTTT
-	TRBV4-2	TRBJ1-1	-	CASSQDSGQDTEAFF	TGTGCCAGCAGCCAAGATTCGGGTCAGGACACTGAAGCTTTCTTT
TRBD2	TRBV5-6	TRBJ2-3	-	CASMVAGADTQYF	TGTGCCAGCATGGTAGCGGGGGCAGATACGCAGTATTTT
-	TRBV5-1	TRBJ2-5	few	CASSHGQPQETQYF	TGCGCCAGCAGCCACGGACAGCCTCAAGAGACCCAGTACTTC
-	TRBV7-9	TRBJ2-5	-	CASSYKGEETQYF	TGTGCCAGCAGTTATAAAGGGGAGGAGACCCAGTACTTC
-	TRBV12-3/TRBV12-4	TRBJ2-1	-	CASSLRAPTRNEQFF	TGTGCCAGCAGTTTAAGGGCCCCGACAAGGAATGAGCAGTTCTTC
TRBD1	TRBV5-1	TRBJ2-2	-	CASSPGTGFGELFF	TGCGCCAGCAGTCCCGGGACAGGGTTCGGGGAGCTGTTTTTT
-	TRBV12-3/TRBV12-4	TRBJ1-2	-	CASSFSGRVGYTF	TGTGCCAGCAGTTTTTCAGGAAGGGTAGGCTACACCTTC
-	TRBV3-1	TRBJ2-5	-	CASSQDMGKETQYF	TGTGCCAGCAGCCAAGATATGGGAAAAGAGACCCAGTACTTC
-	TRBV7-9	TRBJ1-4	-	CASSHGGATNEKLFF	TGTGCCAGCAGCCATGGCGGCGCAACTAATGAAAAACTGTTTTTT
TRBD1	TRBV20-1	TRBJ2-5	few	CSSDREETQYF	TGCAGTTCCGACAGGGAAGAGACCCAGTACTTC
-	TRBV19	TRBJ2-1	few	CASSITANYYNEQFF	TGTGCCAGTAGTATAACTGCAAATTACTACAATGAGCAGTTCTTC